This T cell receptor beta chain was sequenced during a study of CD8 T cells in ankylosing spondylitis. Molecular-barcoded quantitative 5'-RACE produced these TCR beta libraries. Using its own MiXCR run on the 5' RACE reads, TCRdb lists one record per CDR3 protein. Here the sample spans 150,000 to 250,000 distinct CDR3 sequences, 9.5% to 15% being singletons. V lost 4 bases and J 2 bases, leaving 19 bases between the germline ends. CDR1 and CDR2 from the germline V gene are SEHNR and FQNEAQ (reference sequence). The CDR3 has 17 amino acids. There are many counts of this clonotype. V and J are TRBV7-9 and TRBJ2-3, with D tentatively TRBD2 (6 bases). This clonotype was sampled from a male donor with ankylosing spondylitis or in good health (not recorded which). Sequences were obtained from blood, either unsorted or a sorted T cell fraction (not recorded which). DNA for the CDR3: TGTGCCAGCAGCTCTTTGGGGGTAGCGGAGGTCACAGATACGCAGTATTTT. It specifies CASSSLGVAEVTDTQYF.